Presented here are 29 T cell receptor beta chains from one specimen sequenced in a study of tumor and adjacent non-tumor tissue in lung cancer. No cell sorting was done before RNA was extracted from the tissue. TCRbeta libraries were built with three rounds of nested PCR, modified from ARM-PCR. MiXCR, run by TCRdb on the multiplex PCR reads, gives a single entry per CDR3 protein. The table records under 140,000 distinct CDR3 sequences, 84% of them present only once. What was sequenced was lung tumor tissue. These receptors originate from a man between 65 and 85 years old with non-small cell lung cancer.

Of note for this clonotype: One end of the junction varies from germline; a read error may be responsible. The gene calls are TRBV10-1 and TRBJ1-1; D gene uncertain. The CDR3 is made up of 14 amino acids. CDR1 is WNHNN, CDR2 SYGVQD, per germline (reference sequence). The CDR3: CVSSDSGMNTETFF. In nucleotides, the CDR3 is TGCGTCAGCAGTGACTCGGGAATGAACACTGAAACTTTCTTT.

V usage is TRBV10-2 and J usage is TRBJ2-3, with D possibly matching TRBD1 (6 bases). The germline gives CDR1 WSHSY, CDR2 SAAADI. V lost 7 bases and J 15 bases, leaving 26 bases between the germline ends. CDR3 length: 14 amino acids. The CDR3 loop is CASTKGEFTDTHYF. As DNA, the CDR3 is TGCGCCAGCACCAAGGGGGAATTCACAGATACACACTATTTT.

Remarks on this clonotype: Lacking the conserved final phenylalanine or tryptophan, this CDR3 likely reflects a read error. The J gene is TRBJ1-3, the V gene TRBV11-2; D is uncertain. The CDR3 contains 15 residues. V gave up 6 bases and J gave up 2 bases, with 14 bases separating them. Germline loops: CDR1 SGHAT, CDR2 FQNNGV. DNA for the CDR3: TGTGCCAGCAGGCATACCTGGACCCCTGGAAACACCATATATATT. Translation gives CASRHTWTPGNTIYI.

This clonotype was detected once. The chain couples TRBV5-4 to TRBJ2-5, with D hard to call. The V gene's germline CDR1 is SGHNT and CDR2 YYREEE (reference sequence). The V gene lost 2 bases and the J gene lost 3 bases, with 2 bases spanning the gap. This CDR3 spans 11 amino acids. CDR3 in amino acids: CASSFEETQYF. The CDR3 nucleotides are TGTGCCAGCAGCTTTGAAGAGACCCAGTACTTC.

The genes are TRBV12-3 or TRBV12-4 and TRBJ1-6; 10 bases line up with TRBD1. V trimming: 7 bases; J trimming: 17 bases; junction bases outside the gene matches: 20. The CDR3 covers 16 residues. CDR3 nucleotides: TGTGCCAGCACCTCCGGGACAGGGGTCTATAATTCGCCCTTCCACTTT. Its translation is CASTSGTGVYNSPFHF.

The J gene is TRBJ2-1, the V gene TRBV29-1; maybe TRBD2 (6 bases). Looked up from germline, CDR1 is SQVTM and CDR2 is ANQGSEA. V lost 7 bases, J lost 7 bases, and 20 bases lay in between. The CDR3 has 14 amino acids. The CDR3 sequence: CSAVRRGTNNEQFF. The CDR3, as DNA: TGCAGCGCTGTGAGGAGGGGTACAAATAATGAGCAGTTCTTC.

The chain carries TRBV10-3 and TRBJ2-7; D may be TRBD1 (5 bases). The V end was cut by 7 bases, the J end by 7 bases, with 17 bases between. Per germline, CDR1 ENHRY and CDR2 SYGVKD. This CDR3 has 13 amino acids. CDR3 protein: CAIIPSRVYEQYF. In DNA form, the CDR3 reads TGTGCCATCATTCCCTCCAGGGTTTATGAGCAGTACTTC.

This rearrangement joins TRBV4-3 to TRBJ2-1; 10 bases are shared with TRBD2. In germline, CDR1 is LGHNA, CDR2 YSLEER. V shed 2 bases and J 4 bases; nucleotides not matched to a gene: 17. This CDR3 contains 20 residues. The CDR3 nucleotides read TGCGCCAGCAGCCAATTCACCTCTTCCGGGACTAGCGACGTTTACAATGAGCAGTTCTTC. It translates to CASSQFTSSGTSDVYNEQFF.

Remarks on this clonotype: One junction end disagrees with the germline gene, perhaps due to a read error. The chain links TRBV5-4 to TRBJ1-1, with D unresolved. Germline V gene data show CDR1 as SGHNT and CDR2 as YYREEE (reference sequence). The CDR3 totals 14 residues. Here the CDR3 reads CASSFDRGSTETFF. The CDR3 DNA sequence: TGTGCCAGCAGCTTCGACCGGGGATCGACTGAAACTTTCTTT.

This chain connects TRBV11-2 to TRBJ2-7; D call uncertain. V gave up 3 bases and J gave up 0 bases, with 9 bases separating them. The CDR3 loop spans 14 amino acids. The V gene's germline CDR1 is SGHAT and CDR2 FQNNGV. The chain's CDR3 is CASSFRRLSYEQYF. The CDR3 DNA is TGTGCCAGCAGCTTCCGCCGCCTCTCCTACGAGCAGTACTTC.

There are many counts of this clonotype. V usage is TRBV28 and J usage is TRBJ2-2; no definite D call. V was cut by 6 bases and J by 5 bases, with 10 bases left in between. The CDR3 contains 13 residues. Germline V gene lookup returns CDR1 MDHEN and CDR2 SYDVKM. The CDR3 loop is CASSRPWTGELFF. As DNA, the CDR3 is TGTGCCAGCAGCCGCCCATGGACCGGGGAGCTGTTTTTT.

For this clonotype: The junction shows a germline mismatch at one end, possibly a read error. The chain employs TRBV10-3 and TRBJ1-5; 7 bases fit TRBD1. CDR3 size: 15 residues. The germline gives CDR1 ENHRY, CDR2 SYGVKD. The CDR3 loop is CPISITGEWNQPQHF. The CDR3 nucleotides are TGTCCCATCAGTATAACAGGGGAATGGAATCAGCCCCAGCATTTT.

V gene TRBV6-5 combines with J gene TRBJ2-7; D call uncertain. CDR3 size: 13 residues. CDR1 and CDR2 (germline): MNHEY, SVGAGI. V lost 6 bases to trimming and J lost 5 bases, with 14 bases between them. The CDR3 bases are TGTGCCAGCAGCCCCAAGTTGGGCAACGAGCAGTACTTC. This codes for CASSPKLGNEQYF.

With regard to this clonotype: The junction shows a germline mismatch at one end, possibly a read error. This chain connects TRBV5-4 to TRBJ2-7; unclear D gene. Germline V gene data show CDR1 as SGHNT and CDR2 as YYREEE (reference sequence). This CDR3 region has 15 residues. CDR3 sequence reads: CASNLQRGRAYVQYF. The CDR3 nucleotides read TGTGCCAGCAACTTACAACGCGGAAGGGCCTACGTGCAGTACTTC.

As concerns this clonotype: The CDR3 carries no conserved terminal phenylalanine or tryptophan, so it likely arises from a read error. The CDR3 bases are TGCAGCACCTTCGGACAGGGAACTAAAACTGAAGCTTTCTCT. Its translation is CSTFGQGTKTEAFS. This chain uses TRBV29-1 with TRBJ1-1; the match to TRBD1 covers 8 bases. V trimming: 8 bases; J trimming: 5 bases; junction bases outside the gene matches: 13. This CDR3 is 14 amino acids long. Per germline, CDR1 SQVTM and CDR2 ANQGSEA.

This clonotype was seen just once. At one of its ends the junction is not consistent with the germline gene, which may arise from a read error. The chain's CDR3 is CSASYDSKNHPQHF. The CDR3 nucleotides read TGTAGTGCTAGCTATGACAGCAAAAATCATCCCCAGCATTTT. The rearrangement links TRBV20-1 to TRBJ1-5; the D gene is possibly TRBD1 (5 bases). The CDR3 is 14 amino acids. Germline loops: CDR1 DFQATT, CDR2 SNEGSKA (reference sequence).

With respect to this clonotype: One junction end does not reproduce the germline sequence, and a read error may be involved. The chain uses TRBV10-3 and TRBJ2-1; possible D gene TRBD2, 5 bases. Germline V CDR1 and CDR2: ENHRY, SYGVKD. This CDR3 spans 16 amino acids. The chain's CDR3 is CAISGSAGATYNEQFF. CDR3 DNA sequence: TGTGCCATCAGTGGGTCGGCGGGTGCAACCTATAATGAGCAGTTCTTC.

As for this clonotype: The junction differs from germline at one of its ends, possibly a read error. The chain couples TRBV29-1 to TRBJ2-3, with 7 bases aligning to TRBD2. Germline assignment: CDR1 SQVTM and CDR2 ANQGSEA. This CDR3 comprises 13 residues. In DNA form, the CDR3 reads TGCAGCGTTGAGGCGGGGGAAAAAGATATGCAGTATTTT. This translates into CSVEAGEKDMQYF.

This clonotype was found a few times. This chain uses TRBV5-1 with TRBJ1-1, with 8 bases identical to TRBD1. This CDR3 has 15 amino acids. Per germline, CDR1 SGHRS and CDR2 YFSETQ. V lost 4 bases and J lost 1; bases outside the gene matches: 6. The CDR3 here is CASSLGQATNTEAFF. CDR3 sequence (DNA): TGCGCCAGCAGCCTGGGACAGGCTACGAACACTGAAGCTTTCTTT.

In regard to this clonotype: One junction end does not reproduce the germline sequence, and a read error may be involved. The chain has TRBV28 and TRBJ1-3, with no clear D. CDR3 length equals 12 residues. The germline V gene encodes CDR1 MDHEN and CDR2 SYDVKM. The CDR3 sequence is CASRSVGNAIYF. CDR3 sequence (DNA): TGTGCCAGCAGATCAGTCGGAAACGCCATATATTTT.

This chain connects TRBV18 to TRBJ2-6, with 7 bases identical to TRBD1. The CDR3 covers 18 residues. In germline, CDR1 is KGHSH, CDR2 LQKENI. With V trimmed by 2 bases and J by 2 bases, 9 bases remained unmatched. CDR3 residues: CASSPFGQGVPGANVLTF. The CDR3 nucleotides read TGTGCCAGCTCACCATTCGGGCAGGGGGTGCCTGGGGCCAACGTCCTGACTTTC.

Regarding this clonotype: One junction end does not reproduce the germline sequence, and a read error may be involved. The chain employs TRBV12-3 or TRBV12-4 and TRBJ1-6; 11 positions match TRBD1. The CDR3 sequence is 16 residues long. CDR3 in DNA: TGTGTCAGCACCTCCTGGACAGGGGGCTATAATTCACTCCTCCACTTT. This gives the protein CVSTSWTGGYNSLLHF.

About this clonotype: One base away lies a much larger clone, so this may be a sequencing read error. The chain uses TRBV5-5 and TRBJ2-1; D remains ambiguous. CDR3 length: 12 residues. The germline CDR1 and CDR2 sequences are SGHKS and YYEKEE (reference sequence). For the CDR3, the DNA is TGTGCCAGCATGGCGAACTACAATGAGCAGTCCTTC. This gives the protein CASMANYNEQSF.

Concerning this clonotype: This CDR3 fails to terminate in the conserved phenylalanine or tryptophan, so it likely reflects a read error. V gene TRBV11-3 combines with J gene TRBJ2-7; D is undetermined. Germline CDR1 is SGHNT and CDR2 is YENEEA. The CDR3 runs 15 residues. This chain's CDR3 is CARSLVSISSYEQYL. The CDR3 DNA reads as TGTGCCAGGAGCTTAGTCTCGATTAGCTCCTATGAGCAGTACTTG.

The CDR3 DNA is TGTGCCAGTAGCCCAAGACAGAGAGTCACAGATACGCAGTATTTT. It is translated as CASSPRQRVTDTQYF. V and J are TRBV11-3 and TRBJ2-3, with a tentative D call TRBD1 (5 bases). V gave up 9 bases and J gave up 2 bases, with 18 bases separating them. The length of the CDR3 is 15 residues. Germline CDR1 is SGHNT and CDR2 is YENEEA.

In this sample, this clonotype turned up once. The CDR3 does not end in the conserved phenylalanine or tryptophan, so this is likely a read error. This chain connects TRBV6-5 to TRBJ2-1, with a possible D match to TRBD2 (6 bases). CDR1 is MNHEY and CDR2 is SVGAGI in the germline V gene. V lost 6 bases to trimming and J lost 7 bases, with 19 bases between them. The CDR3 is 15 residues long. In DNA, the CDR3 is TGTGCCAGCAGATCCCTAACGGGAGTGGGGAATGAGCAGTTCATC. It translates to CASRSLTGVGNEQFI.

In regard to this clonotype: A read error may account for a junction end that differs from germline. This chain links TRBV7-9 with TRBJ2-1; 9 positions agree with TRBD2. CDR3 size: 16 residues. In germline, CDR1 is SEHNR, CDR2 FQNEAQ (reference sequence). In DNA, the CDR3 is TGTGCCATCAGCTTACGGCGGGGGGGCCTGGGCAATGAGCAGTTCTTC. Its translation is CAISLRRGGLGNEQFF.

The chain recombines TRBV5-6 with TRBJ2-7; 7 bases align to TRBD1. The CDR3 runs to 13 residues. Germline CDR1 SGHDT, CDR2 YYEEEE. In nucleotides, the CDR3 is TGTATCAGCAGTTTCGACAGGGTCTACGAGCAGTACTTC. It codes for CISSFDRVYEQYF.

The chain is built from TRBV11-3 and TRBJ2-5; tentatively, D is TRBD2 (5 bases). The CDR3 loop spans 14 amino acids. CDR1 and CDR2 (germline): SGHNT, YENEEA. V shed 10 bases and J shed 5 bases, with 20 bases lying between them. CDR3 protein: CAIASGWRRETQYF. Written as DNA, the CDR3 is TGTGCCATCGCTTCCGGCTGGAGGCGTGAGACCCAGTACTTC.